This entry concerns a single T cell receptor beta chain. The record originates from a study of blood T cell repertoires in COVID-19. In the study overall: Both acute and convalescent COVID-19 samples were obtained from the United States, Italy and Spain. From T cells, B-cell-depleted T cells, or PBMCs came the material, which was cDNA or gDNA.

Original analysis: The authors estimated nucleated cell counts from reference gene primer amplification. Sequencing used immunoSEQ multiplex PCR; TCRdb keeps in-frame clones, though not all of them. Clonal size and the V and J genes are those of that table, whereas D and trimming came from the DNA. This sample has a few hundred thousand clones; about 85% occur once, and the top ten carry 3.6%. This CDR3 comprises 15 residues. The V gene lost 0 bases and the J gene lost 5 bases, with 10 bases spanning the gap. Germline-derived CDR1 and CDR2 are LNHNV and YYDKDF (reference sequence). The sequence was collected from a man aged 18-30 years with active or convalescent COVID-19. The sequenced sample consisted of peripheral blood. The chain employs TRBV15 and TRBJ2-2; D possibly corresponds to TRBD2 (5 bases). The CDR3 bases are TGTGCCACCAGCAGAGAGGTCGGGGTTACCGGGGAGCTGTTTTTT. Translating it yields CATSREVGVTGELFF.